Listed below are T cell receptor beta chains from one sample, sequenced in a study of shared clonotypes between healthy human individuals. Produced via immunoSEQ multiplex PCR; TCRdb's table is partial and in-frame only. The sample has around 720,000 clones, around three quarters seen once. The sequenced sample was memory CD4+ T cells sorted from blood. Receptors originate from a woman in her thirties in good health. Both conserved end residues are part of each CDR3. A D gene is named only where the DNA matches it firmly. Rows may omit the clone size; those that give it use once, few, many or a size class.

CDR3 protein,CDR3 DNA,J gene,clone size,V gene,CDR3 length,D gene
CASSIGFGGRRKLFF,TGTGCCAGTAGTATAGGATTCGGGGGGCGCAGAAAACTGTTTTTT,TRBJ1-4,-,TRBV19,15,-
CASSPYSRSYEQYF,TGTGCCAGCAGCCCCTACTCTCGCTCCTACGAGCAGTACTTC,TRBJ2-7,-,TRBV6-5,14,-
CASSLGLRNQPQHF,TGTGCCAGCAGCTTGGGACTCAGGAATCAGCCCCAGCATTTT,TRBJ1-5,few,TRBV5-6,14,-
CASSLVGGSANQPQHF,TGTGCCAGCAGCTTAGTCGGGGGGAGCGCCAATCAGCCCCAGCATTTT,TRBJ1-5,-,TRBV7-2,16,-
CASSLDLGEAFF,TGTGCCAGCAGTTTAGATCTTGGTGAAGCTTTCTTT,TRBJ1-1,-,TRBV27,12,-
CASSFRVAGSYEQYF,TGTGCCAGCAGCTTTCGGGTAGCGGGGTCCTACGAGCAGTACTTC,TRBJ2-7,-,TRBV11-2,15,TRBD2
CASSPPDLLRGEQYF,TGTGCCAGCAGCCCTCCGGACCTGCTTCGCGGCGAGCAGTACTTC,TRBJ2-7,-,TRBV7-9,15,-
CASSPETGAETQYF,TGCGCCAGCAGCCCAGAGACAGGGGCAGAGACCCAGTACTTC,TRBJ2-5,-,TRBV5-1,14,TRBD1
CSVSSSGVHETQYF,TGCAGCGTTTCAAGTTCGGGAGTTCACGAGACCCAGTACTTC,TRBJ2-5,-,TRBV29-1,14,-
CASSSRGLAGVPGELFF,TGTGCCAGCAGTTCCCGAGGACTAGCGGGAGTTCCCGGGGAGCTGTTTTTT,TRBJ2-2,once,TRBV28,17,TRBD2
CASSLLLGEYTEAFF,TGTGCCAGCAGTTTATTGTTGGGGGAGTACACTGAAGCTTTCTTT,TRBJ1-1,-,TRBV28,15,-
CASSLSGSTYEQYF,TGTGCCAGCAGCCTATCTGGCAGTACCTACGAGCAGTACTTC,TRBJ2-7,-,TRBV7-8,14,-
CAWARGNVYEQFF,TGTGCCTGGGCGAGGGGGAATGTGTATGAGCAGTTCTTC,TRBJ2-1,-,TRBV30,13,-
CSVSRRTSGSNEQFF,TGCAGCGTTTCTAGAAGGACTAGCGGGAGTAATGAGCAGTTCTTC,TRBJ2-1,-,TRBV29-1,15,TRBD2
CASSYEAGGRDEQFF,TGTGCCAGCAGTTACGAGGCGGGAGGGCGTGATGAGCAGTTCTTC,TRBJ2-1,-,TRBV6-5,15,TRBD2
CASSSGQGAAGANVLTF,TGCGCCAGCAGCAGCGGACAGGGGGCGGCTGGGGCCAACGTCCTGACTTTC,TRBJ2-6,-,TRBV5-1,17,TRBD1
CASRRTGSYEQYF,TGTGCCAGCAGGCGGACAGGGAGCTACGAGCAGTACTTC,TRBJ2-7,-,TRBV28,13,TRBD1
CASSLDEGGSGELFF,TGCGCCAGCAGCTTGGACGAGGGTGGTTCCGGGGAGCTGTTTTTT,TRBJ2-2,-,TRBV5-1,15,-
CASTNPGLASYEQFF,TGTGCCAGTACCAATCCGGGACTAGCATCATATGAGCAGTTCTTC,TRBJ2-1,-,TRBV19,15,TRBD2
CASSQRGSGMTYEQYF,TGCGCCAGCAGCCAGAGGGGTAGCGGGATGACCTACGAGCAGTACTTC,TRBJ2-7,-,TRBV4-1,16,TRBD2
CASSTGGGYTF,TGTGCCAGCAGCACCGGAGGAGGCTACACCTTC,TRBJ1-2,-,TRBV6-1,11,-
CASSGPGLAGGPKQFF,TGTGCCAGCAGCGGACCGGGACTAGCGGGAGGACCGAAGCAGTTCTTC,TRBJ2-1,-,TRBV5-6,16,TRBD2
CASSMTSFYEQYF,TGTGCCAGCAGTATGACTAGCTTCTACGAGCAGTACTTC,TRBJ2-7,-,TRBV7-8,13,TRBD2
CASILSGTLTEAFF,TGTGCCAGCATTCTATCGGGCACTCTCACTGAAGCTTTCTTT,TRBJ1-1,few,TRBV5-8,14,-
CASSGPTQGTDTQYF,TGTGCCAGCAGTGGACCGACTCAGGGCACAGATACGCAGTATTTT,TRBJ2-3,-,TRBV9,15,-
CASSIQGASTEAFF,TGTGCCAGCAGTATTCAGGGGGCTAGCACTGAAGCTTTCTTT,TRBJ1-1,-,TRBV6-6,14,TRBD1
CATSRLGGYGSREKLFF,TGTGCCACCAGCAGACTGGGGGGTTACGGGAGTCGGGAAAAACTGTTTTTT,TRBJ1-4,-,TRBV15,17,-
CASREDQGISGNTIYF,TGTGCCAGCAGAGAAGATCAGGGAATCTCTGGAAACACCATATATTTT,TRBJ1-3,-,TRBV2,16,-
CASSGGDGANEKLFF,TGTGCCAGCAGCGGGGGGGACGGAGCTAATGAAAAACTGTTTTTT,TRBJ1-4,-,TRBV7-9,15,-
CATGRGTQYEQYF,TGTGCCACCGGACGTGGGACTCAATACGAGCAGTACTTC,TRBJ2-7,few,TRBV15,13,-
CASSFVDSRYGYTF,TGTGCCAGCAGTTTTGTGGACTCAAGGTATGGCTACACCTTC,TRBJ1-2,-,TRBV28,14,-
CASSFNRGRQPQHF,TGTGCCAGCAGCTTTAACAGGGGCCGACAGCCCCAGCATTTT,TRBJ1-5,-,TRBV5-6,14,TRBD1
CASRPQGQLSNQPQHF,TGTGCCAGTCGTCCCCAGGGACAGCTTAGCAATCAGCCCCAGCATTTT,TRBJ1-5,-,TRBV19,16,TRBD1
CASSLGGSETQYF,TGTGCCAGCAGTCTTGGAGGGTCGGAGACCCAGTACTTC,TRBJ2-5,-,TRBV28,13,-
CASSRDNLYEQYF,TGTGCCAGCAGCCGGGATAACCTTTACGAGCAGTACTTC,TRBJ2-7,-,TRBV5-4,13,-
CSAHREQFF,TGCAGTGCCCATCGTGAGCAGTTCTTC,TRBJ2-1,-,TRBV20-1,9,-
CASSEDTGQGVLPGELFF,TGTGCCAGCAGTGAAGACACGGGACAGGGGGTGTTGCCCGGGGAGCTGTTTTTT,TRBJ2-2,-,TRBV25-1,18,TRBD1